Included here is one T cell receptor (beta chain) sequence, with context. Its binding antigen is unknown. Base qualities are not at hand, and no much larger clone is one base apart. Healthy HIV-negative adults with no recently reported acute infections or vaccinations were included as donors. Every donor was a Caucasian adult residing in Nashville, Tennessee, USA. CD4+ T cells were enriched through magnetic negative selection, after which naive cells were positively selected on CD45RA and the remaining negative fraction served as the memory subset. After blood collection by leukapheresis, PBMCs were isolated using Ficoll-Histopaque density gradient centrifugation and then cryopreserved in the vapor phase of liquid nitrogen. Purity and quantity of every magnetically sorted T cell population were checked by analytical flow cytometry. Genomic DNA was isolated from every sorted fraction and measured by UV absorbance on a Nanodrop 2000c.

These data originate in a study of shared clonotypes between healthy human individuals (dated by TCRdb to the early 2020s). Context from the whole study: A few men and two women, aged 18 to 49 years, made up the cohort. For each donor, CD4 naive and CD4 memory were each run on three plates, CD8 naive on two plates, and CD8 memory on one plate. Blood TCR repertoires of about 5 healthy adults were deeply sequenced to estimate repertoire size and the extent of clonotype sharing between individuals. To increase sequencing depth and limit assay-specific biases, TCR repertoire library preparation and sequencing were carried out by different laboratories using diverse techniques. Between about 0.94 and 8.9 billion PBMCs per donor were obtained by leukapheresis.

For CDR1 and CDR2, the germline V gene lists MDHEN and SYDVKM. V loses 8 bases of germline sequence and J loses 2 bases, and the interval between the two ends is 13 bases. The CDR3 spans 13 residues, from the cysteine through the phenylalanine. Here the CDR3 DNA is all that survives: 39 bases in frame from base 1. Using the deep immunoSEQ assay, multiplex PCR amplified TCR CDR3 regions from genomic DNA. Genomic DNA extracted from each cell subset was distributed evenly over all wells of several immunoSEQ 96-well plates, and each plate served as one replicate. For sorted subsets, each replicate PCR was loaded with 150 to 250 ng genomic DNA, equivalent to 30,000 or so T cell genomes. Purified libraries were measured with a Qubit 3.0 fluorometer, size-checked on a Bioanalyzer 2100, and measured again with the KAPA Library Quantification kit. Each immunoSEQ 96-well plate was sequenced on its own single-read 150-cycle Illumina NextSeq 550 flow cell. On the authors' methods: Because only junctional sequences without quality scores were contained in the immunoSEQ output, filtering matching that applied to full-length reads could not be performed. To assign V/J genes and CDR3, sequences were annotated using PyIR, a Python wrapper for IgBLAST v1.9, with IMGT germline references. Reads were removed for weak V/J assignments (E-value above 1e-6), missing CDR3, stop codons, out-of-frame junctions, or ambiguous translated residues. V3J clonotypes were defined as sequences sharing an identical inferred V gene, J gene, and CDR3 amino acid sequence. To compute the percentage overlap between repertoires, the number of shared unique clonotypes was divided by the size of the smaller repertoire. Three approaches were used to assess repertoire richness: RTK rarefaction, the Chao1 estimator, and Recon v2.1 estimates of unobserved clonotypes. For all TCRbeta clonotypes obtained by the gDNA method from a handful of donors, generation probabilities were computed with OLGA. As stored in TCRdb, this immuneACCESS dataset retains in-frame rearrangements with V and J assigned. A fraction of the clones does not appear; measured against another copy, unresolved V genes explain less than half of the discrepancy, and the remainder lacks a known reason. Clone size and V and J calls were adopted from that table, with D and trimming inferred from the DNA. A total of a few million clones appear in this sample, 85% to 95% of them only once. The top ten clonotypes cover roughly 0.36% of the sample.

Overall study outcomes, separate from this receptor: When several donors were compared, the shared fraction of clonotypes was around 4.6% for naive CD4, less than 4% for naive CD8, about 2.4% for memory CD4, and under 0.5% for memory CD8. Larger estimated clonotype richness was generally found for naive subsets than for memory subsets. Rarefaction of sorted-subset datasets indicated incomplete sequencing despite the large sequencing depth. The genetic and exposure-history diversity represented was limited by the small number of donors. Only blood was sampled, and tissue TCR repertoires likely differ from those in blood. Pairwise subsampling led to the expectation that sequencing depth would affect the degree of clonotype sharing among donors. Compared with non-shared clonotypes, the clonotypes found in all four sorted-subset donors had higher generation probabilities.

The sequence is built from TRBV28 and TRBJ2-7; the D call is possibly TRBD1 or TRBD2, each sharing 6 bases. Sequences were obtained from naive CD4+ T cells from PBMCs. The cell subset or site tag for this specimen amounts to: CD45RA+ positively selected. This TCR was sampled from a man in his late teens or twenties in good health. Some clones in this sample may be carry-over from other donors' samples. CDR3 region: CASGRGGTYEQYF. The nucleotide sequence reads as follows: TGTGCCAGCGGAAGAGGGGGGACCTACGAGCAGTACTTC.